This T cell receptor beta chain is drawn from a study of cytomegalovirus exposure and HLA in healthy donors (TCRdb year 2017). Concerning the study at large: According to a later analysis, one platform produced both the roughly 130 validation repertoires and the 620 or so repertoires of the first cohort. The study was designed to test whether signatures of past pathogen exposure could be identified by cataloging public T cell receptors. Along with the approximately 650-subject first cohort, a separate validation cohort of around 110 different subjects was used. High-throughput TCR immunosequencing, statistical association of individual TCRs with disease status, and machine learning were combined to predict cytomegalovirus infection status. Overall study results and their limits: Most TCR sequences were observed very rarely across donors, whereas some public TCRs were present in many individuals. A few of the identified cytomegalovirus-associated TCR beta chains were confirmed in vitro to be specific for cytomegalovirus antigens. The validation cohort had no HLA typing available for a later analysis, so co-occurrence within that cohort was assessed over all 120 or so repertoires. The classifier was reported to diagnose cytomegalovirus status with high specificity and sensitivity in both the original cohort and the validation cohort. In a later analysis, TCRs clustered in the first cohort were found to also tend to co-occur in the roughly 110 validation repertoires, with approximately 94% of cluster scores above 0. The study gave a list of 150 to 200 TCR beta chains associated with cytomegalovirus. The authors suggested that the approach could potentially be generalized to other disease states and immunological phenotypes.

Library preparation used the immunoSEQ multiplex PCR assay. As for the original processing: A statistical classification framework was developed to diagnose cytomegalovirus status using the catalog of TCR beta chain sequences. TCRdb's version of the immuneACCESS table is confined to in-frame rearrangements and falls short of the full clone set. An unresolved V gene accounts for under half of the shortfall where checked; the remainder is of unknown origin. Clonal size and the V and J genes are those of that table, whereas D and trimming came from the DNA. The sample table contains roughly 130,000 clones; only one count was recorded for about four fifths of them. The ten largest clones add up to over 1.3% of the sample. Points on this clone: Its antigen remains unidentified. No qualities accompany the bases; no much larger clone lies one base away.

The donors belonged to the validation cohort of about 110 subjects, which was separate from the roughly 670-subject first cohort. V gives up 3 bases and J gives up 7 bases, and the segment between their germline ends measures 7 bases. The germline V gene sets CDR1 to SNHLY and CDR2 to FYNNEI. Inclusive of the bounding cysteine and phenylalanine, the CDR3 is 12 residues long. The retained sequence is limited to the CDR3, 36 bases, with the frame set at the first base. The sequenced sample consisted of PBMCs. The chain employs TRBV2 and TRBJ2-1; tentative D gene TRBD2, with 5 bases matching. The sequence derives from a woman aged 25 to 39 in good health and CMV-seronegative. The CDR3 amino acid sequence is: CASSDGVNEQFF. The nucleotide sequence is TGTGCCAGCAGTGACGGGGTTAATGAGCAGTTCTTC.